Described below is a single T cell receptor (beta chain) sequence and its context. Its antigen is currently unknown. This CDR3 contains 13 residues. Germline-derived CDR1 and CDR2 are SEHNR and FQNEAQ (reference sequence). V dropped 1 base and J dropped 2 bases, with 6 bases sitting between them. This specimen comes from a study of graft-versus-host responses after intestinal transplantation. Turning to the study itself: The study gave all recipients anti-thymocyte globulin induction, then tacrolimus and steroids for approximately three years.

Study results and limitations: GvH clones surfaced in recipient marrow, some emerging earlier in ileum or blood.

Produced via immunoSEQ multiplex PCR; TCRdb's table is partial and in-frame only. The repertoire holds some 18,000 clones, more than 65% seen once, with roughly 2% in the top ten. Sequences were derived from PBMCs, sampled 14 days after transplant. This sequence joins TRBV7-9 and TRBJ2-7; D is possibly TRBD1 (6 bases). The source is a human patient who received an intestinal transplant, so some T cells may come from the graft donor. The CDR3 DNA is TGTGCCAGCAGCTTAGGGACAGCCTACGAGCAGTACTTC. Its translation: CASSLGTAYEQYF. Full variable domain (missing parts from reference TRBV7-9 and TRBJ2-7): DTGVSQNPRHKITKRGQNVTFRCDPISEHNRLYWYRQTLGQGPEFLTYFQNEAQLEKSRLLSDRFSAERPKGSFSTLEIQRTEQGDSAMYLCASSLGTAYEQYFGPGTRLTVT.